This TCR beta chain was obtained from a study of sequential checkpoint blockade in melanoma (dated by TCRdb to about 2019). Regarding the study in general: Patients were randomized 1:1 to first-line nivolumab followed by ipilimumab (arm A) or ipilimumab followed by nivolumab (arm B). Both trial sequences were followed by maintenance nivolumab. The full study reports these points: Larger, independent patient cohorts are needed to validate the response-prediction model that combines TCR metrics and mutation burden.

A note on this clone: This clone's antigen is unknown. Base quality data are lacking; no much larger clone is found one base away.

V is reduced by 4 bases and J by 3 bases, leaving a spacing of 15 bases between them. From cysteine to phenylalanine, the CDR3 is 16 amino acids long. Left in the record is the CDR3 DNA by itself, 48 bases read in frame from the first base. CDR1 PRHDT and CDR2 FYEKMQ were looked up in the germline V gene (reference sequence). TCRbeta CDR3 regions were immunosequenced from genomic DNA with the immunoSEQ Assay. Before high-throughput sequencing, genomic DNA was amplified using bias-controlled multiplex PCR. The original methods were these. To quantify the absolute abundance of each unique TCRbeta CDR3 region, the sequences were collapsed and filtered. Clonality, defined as 1 minus Pielou's evenness, was calculated using only productive rearrangements. A previously published method was used to identify clones with significantly greater frequencies in on-treatment samples than in baseline samples. As stored in TCRdb, this immuneACCESS dataset retains in-frame rearrangements with V and J assigned. A fraction of the clones does not appear; measured against another copy, unresolved V genes explain less than half of the discrepancy, and the remainder lacks a known reason. That table is the source of V, J and clone size, and D and trimming were worked out from the DNA. The sample has approximately 23,000 clones on record, 75% to 90% of them singletons. Of the sample, 27% falls within the top ten clones.

The label giving this sample's treatment or condition can be read as: randomized to nivolumab then ipilimumab (arm A) or the reverse (arm B). None of the trial patients had been given prior DNA-damaging chemotherapy. Live CD3+CD8+ cells negative for CD19 and CD56 were sorted from thawed PBMCs on a FACS Aria II flow cytometer. Samples were obtained from patients with melanoma enrolled in CheckMate 064, a randomized, open-label phase II trial of sequential checkpoint blockade. Leukapheresis was used to collect peripheral blood mononuclear cells, which were then purified with Ficoll-Paque and frozen in human serum with 10% DMSO. Purity of sorted blood CD3+CD8+ cells was verified at >98% immediately after sorting, followed by DNA extraction.

The rearrangement combines TRBV13 with TRBJ2-2, with a weak D call of TRBD1 (6 bases match). This sequence originates from a human donor with melanoma. The sequenced sample was CD8+ T cells sorted from blood (inferred from file names), obtained from a patient given nivolumab and ipilimumab in sequence. The CDR3 region: CASSWPLGGDTGELFF. The DNA is TGTGCCAGCAGCTGGCCCTTAGGGGGAGACACCGGGGAGCTGTTTTTT.